This is a list of T cell receptor beta chains from one sample in a study of shared clonotypes between healthy human individuals. Repertoires were generated with immunoSEQ multiplex PCR, while TCRdb's copy carries only in-frame clones and drops some. The table lists about 2.1 million clones, about 93% of them singletons. The specimen was naive CD8+ T cells from PBMCs. Receptors originate from a man younger than 35 in good health. Some clones in this sample may be carry-over from other donors' samples. Both conserved end residues are part of each CDR3. The order of the fields is V gene, J gene, CDR3 length, D gene, clone size, CDR3 DNA, CDR3 protein. D genes are given only for firm matches. Clone size, where shown, is once, few, many, or a class for clones that have expanded.

TRBV14	TRBJ1-4	13	.	.	TGTGCCAGCAGCCAAGATCGCGGTGAAAAACTGTTTTTT	CASSQDRGEKLFF
TRBV7-6	TRBJ2-1	18	TRBD2	.	TGTGCCAGCAGCTTAGATTCCCGGGCGAGCGGGACTTACAATGAGCAGTTCTTC	CASSLDSRASGTYNEQFF
TRBV5-4	TRBJ1-1	12	TRBD1	.	TGTGCCAGCAGCTCAGGGGGGGAGGAAGCTTTCTTT	CASSSGGEEAFF
TRBV14	TRBJ2-1	16	.	.	TGTGCCAGCAGCCCTTTGGCTGGGACGACTTACAATGAGCAGTTCTTC	CASSPLAGTTYNEQFF
TRBV21-1	TRBJ2-5	17	.	.	TGTGCCAGCAGCAAAGCTTTTCGCGGGACAAGCCAAGAGACCCAGTACTTC	CASSKAFRGTSQETQYF
TRBV2	TRBJ1-1	15	TRBD1	.	TGTGCCAGCAGTGAATGGCAGGGGGCGAACACTGAAGCTTTCTTT	CASSEWQGANTEAFF
TRBV9	TRBJ2-4	15	.	.	TGTGCCAGCAGCCCCGCGTACGGGGGAGGTAACATTCAGTACTTC	CASSPAYGGGNIQYF
TRBV9	TRBJ2-3	14	TRBD2	.	TGTGCCAGCAGCCGGGAGGGCCTAGCAGATACGCAGTATTTT	CASSREGLADTQYF
TRBV18	TRBJ2-7	14	TRBD1	.	TGTGCCAGCTCACCACTGGACAGGGCCCACGAGCAGTACTTC	CASSPLDRAHEQYF
TRBV2	TRBJ2-5	17	.	.	TGTGCCAGCAGTGATGAGAGGCCGGATCAATTCCAAGAGACCCAGTACTTC	CASSDERPDQFQETQYF
TRBV9	TRBJ2-1	15	TRBD2	.	TGTGCCAGCAGCGTTGGCCTAGCGGAGTACAATGAGCAGTTCTTC	CASSVGLAEYNEQFF
TRBV29-1	TRBJ1-2	15	TRBD1	once	TGCAGCGTCGCAAGACAGGGCCCCGCTTCCCTTGGCTACACCTTC	CSVARQGPASLGYTF
TRBV9	TRBJ1-3	18	.	.	TGTGCCAGCAGCGTAGAGGGGCGCCCGGGGTATGAAGGAAACACCATATATTTT	CASSVEGRPGYEGNTIYF
TRBV19	TRBJ2-5	13	.	.	TGTGCCAGTAGTATAACAGGGTCGGAGACCCAGTACTTC	CASSITGSETQYF
TRBV18	TRBJ2-6	16	.	once	TGTGCCAGCTCACCGTCGGGGGCCCCTGGGGCCAACGTCCTGACTTTC	CASSPSGAPGANVLTF
TRBV7-2	TRBJ2-3	14	.	.	TGTGCCAGCAGCTCCCGGGCAGTTGTTGATACGCAGTATTTT	CASSSRAVVDTQYF
TRBV6-1	TRBJ1-2	13	.	once	TGTGCCAGCAGTGTTATCATTTTGCGAGGCTACACCTTC	CASSVIILRGYTF
TRBV10-3	TRBJ1-5	19	TRBD1	.	TGTGCCATCAGCGAGGGTTGGGCAGGGGGTTCCCTGGTCAATCAGCCCCAGCATTTT	CAISEGWAGGSLVNQPQHF
TRBV9	TRBJ1-2	12	.	once	TGTGCCAGCAGCGGCAGGGATTGGGGCTACACCTTC	CASSGRDWGYTF
TRBV27	TRBJ2-7	13	.	.	TGTGCCAGCAGTTTCGGGGAATTCTACGAGCAGTACTTC	CASSFGEFYEQYF
TRBV11-2	TRBJ2-1	15	TRBD2	.	TGTGCCAGCAGCTTCCTAGCGGGAGGCTACAATGAGCAGTTCTTC	CASSFLAGGYNEQFF
TRBV2	TRBJ2-7	14	.	.	TGTGCCAGCAGCGGGACCGGAAGCTCCTACGAGCAGTACTTC	CASSGTGSSYEQYF
TRBV27	TRBJ2-1	15	.	once	TGTGCCAGCAGTTTAAGGGGTTACTCCTACAATGAGCAGTTCTTC	CASSLRGYSYNEQFF
TRBV5-1	TRBJ2-7	15	.	.	TGCGCCAGCAGCTTGGGTCGGGACAACTCCTACGAGCAGTACTTC	CASSLGRDNSYEQYF
TRBV5-4	TRBJ1-2	14	.	.	TGTGCCAGCAGCCCTGGACAGTCCCCTGGGGGCTACACCTTC	CASSPGQSPGGYTF
TRBV11-2	TRBJ2-7	15	.	.	TGTGCCAGCAGCATGGGCCGGGGCGGAGGGTACGAGCAGTACTTC	CASSMGRGGGYEQYF
TRBV9	TRBJ1-3	15	.	.	TGTGCCAGCAGCGTATCGGAGGGGCCTGGAAACACCATATATTTT	CASSVSEGPGNTIYF
TRBV4-2	TRBJ2-7	16	TRBD2	.	TGTGCCAGCAGCCCAGTCACGGGACTAGCCTCCTACAAGCAGTACTTC	CASSPVTGLASYKQYF
TRBV7-9	TRBJ1-1	14	.	once	TGTGCCAGCAGCTTAGTTCTCCCATCGGCTGAGGCTTTCTTT	CASSLVLPSAEAFF
TRBV7-9	TRBJ2-5	15	.	.	TGTGCCAGCAGCCAATCTAAGACAGTCAAAGAGACCCAGTACTTC	CASSQSKTVKETQYF
TRBV9	TRBJ2-7	15	TRBD1	.	TGTGCCAGCAGCGTAGGACAGGGAATCTCCTACGAGCAGTACTTC	CASSVGQGISYEQYF
TRBV4-2	TRBJ1-2	14	.	.	TGTGCCAGCAGCCAAGATCCAGGGTCGGGAGGCTACACCTTC	CASSQDPGSGGYTF
TRBV10-3	TRBJ2-7	16	.	.	TGTGCCATCAGTGAGGCACGGACGGTCAGCTCCTACGAGCAGTACTTC	CAISEARTVSSYEQYF
TRBV9	TRBJ2-1	13	.	.	TGTGCCAGCAGCATAACAATCGACAATGAGCAGTTCTTC	CASSITIDNEQFF
TRBV29-1	TRBJ1-1	13	.	once	TGCAGCGTTGACATAGACGGGAGCACTGAAGCTTTCTTT	CSVDIDGSTEAFF
TRBV28	TRBJ1-2	16	.	.	TGTGCCAGCAGTCCTACCGGGGCGAAAGGATACTATGGCTACACCTTC	CASSPTGAKGYYGYTF
TRBV7-2	TRBJ2-7	16	TRBD2	.	TGTGCCAGCAGCTTAGCACCGACTAGCGGGATCTACGAGCAGTACTTC	CASSLAPTSGIYEQYF
TRBV6-6	TRBJ2-7	15	.	.	TGTGCCAGCAGTTACCTGGCAGGCCCACCCTACGAGCAGTACTTC	CASSYLAGPPYEQYF
TRBV7-3	TRBJ1-1	18	TRBD1	.	TGTGCCAGCAGCTCTTGGACAGGGAAGATAAATATGAACACTGAAGCTTTCTTT	CASSSWTGKINMNTEAFF
TRBV28	TRBJ2-2	16	TRBD2	.	TGTGCCAGCAGGCGACTAGCGGGAGGAAGGACCGGGGAGCTGTTTTTT	CASRRLAGGRTGELFF
TRBV7-6	TRBJ2-1	17	.	.	TGTGCCAGCAGCTTAGGGTCCAGGACCCCCTCCTACAATGAGCAGTTCTTC	CASSLGSRTPSYNEQFF
TRBV27	TRBJ2-3	12	.	.	TGTGCCAGCGGCTTAATGGGGGATACGCAGTATTTT	CASGLMGDTQYF
TRBV6-5	TRBJ2-7	12	.	few	TGTGCCAGCAGTTACGACGGCTACGAGCAGTACTTC	CASSYDGYEQYF
TRBV30	TRBJ1-2	15	.	once	TGTGCCTGGAGTGCGGGGGCTGGGGTATGGGATGGCTACACCTTC	CAWSAGAGVWDGYTF
TRBV27	TRBJ2-1	14	.	.	TGTGCCAGCAGTCCCCTCTGGCGGGATCATGAGCAGTTCTTC	CASSPLWRDHEQFF
TRBV15	TRBJ2-7	16	TRBD1	.	TGTGCCACCAGCAGAGATCAGACAGGGGTGACCTACGAGCAGTACTTC	CATSRDQTGVTYEQYF
TRBV4-2	TRBJ2-2	17	.	.	TGTGCCAGCAGCCAAGAGGGACGGTTGAGGAACACCGGGGAGCTGTTTTTT	CASSQEGRLRNTGELFF
TRBV5-5	TRBJ2-3	15	.	.	TGTGCCAGCAGCTCCGGGACTTCCCGCACAGATACGCAGTATTTT	CASSSGTSRTDTQYF
TRBV28	TRBJ2-7	14	TRBD1	once	TGTGCCAGCAGTGGGGACAGGGAGGGCTACGAGCAGTACTTC	CASSGDREGYEQYF
TRBV9	TRBJ2-4	14	.	.	TGTGCCAGCAGCGTAGATCGAGCAGGAAACATTCAGTACTTC	CASSVDRAGNIQYF
TRBV9	TRBJ2-7	16	TRBD2	once	TGTGCCAGCAGCGTAGCTATTCCCGGGAGGGCCGACGAGCAGTACTTC	CASSVAIPGRADEQYF
TRBV11-2	TRBJ1-2	17	TRBD1	.	TGTGCCAGCAGCTTCTTCGTAGGACAGGGGGTTGGGTATGGCTACACCTTC	CASSFFVGQGVGYGYTF
TRBV27	TRBJ2-7	14	TRBD1	.	TGTGCCAGTAGCCGGGACAGGGGTTTGTTGGAGCAGTACTTC	CASSRDRGLLEQYF
TRBV28	TRBJ1-2	16	TRBD1	.	TGTGCCAGCAGTGGACCTAACAGGGGGCGCGTGGATGGCTACACCTTC	CASSGPNRGRVDGYTF
TRBV27	TRBJ2-7	16	TRBD2	.	TGTGCCAGCAGTTTATCGCTAGCGGGATTCCAGTACGAGCAGTACTTC	CASSLSLAGFQYEQYF
TRBV11-2	TRBJ2-5	15	.	.	TGTGCCAGCAGCTTAGATATATCCCTGGAAGAGACCCAGTACTTC	CASSLDISLEETQYF
TRBV28	TRBJ1-5	15	.	.	TGTGCCAGCAGTTTAGTTCGGGAGGGTCTCCAGCCCCAGCATTTT	CASSLVREGLQPQHF
TRBV9	TRBJ2-3	15	TRBD2	.	TGTGCCAGCAGCGTAGACTATCGGGGGGACGATACGCAGTATTTT	CASSVDYRGDDTQYF
TRBV27	TRBJ1-1	17	.	.	TGTGCCAGCAGTCCCCCGGGGTTCGGTGGGGAGAACACTGAAGCTTTCTTT	CASSPPGFGGENTEAFF